This record looks at one T cell receptor (beta chain) sequence and its context. Its antigen is unknown. The authors reverse transcribed all of the isolated RNA, so sequencing captured expressed TCRB transcripts. Some clones are missing from TCRdb's copy, which holds only in-frame ones; the method was immunoSEQ multiplex PCR. The sample lists over 300,000 clones; roughly 8% were seen once. The sample comes from a study of beta chain features in type 1 diabetes. The germline V and J ends were trimmed by 3 bases and 4 bases, with 6 bases remaining between them. Per the germline V gene, CDR1 is ENHRY and CDR2 is SYGVKD. The CDR3 is made up of 13 amino acids. Study findings and constraints: For patients, the naive, central memory and Treg TCRB repertoires appeared more alike than for healthy donors.

The receptor was derived from a young woman in good health. The gene calls are TRBV10-3 and TRBJ2-2; the D gene is possibly TRBD1 (6 bases). The source material was central memory CD4+ T cells from blood. CDR3: CAISEGGTGELFF. DNA of the CDR3: TGTGCCATCAGTGAAGGGGGCACCGGGGAGCTGTTTTTT.